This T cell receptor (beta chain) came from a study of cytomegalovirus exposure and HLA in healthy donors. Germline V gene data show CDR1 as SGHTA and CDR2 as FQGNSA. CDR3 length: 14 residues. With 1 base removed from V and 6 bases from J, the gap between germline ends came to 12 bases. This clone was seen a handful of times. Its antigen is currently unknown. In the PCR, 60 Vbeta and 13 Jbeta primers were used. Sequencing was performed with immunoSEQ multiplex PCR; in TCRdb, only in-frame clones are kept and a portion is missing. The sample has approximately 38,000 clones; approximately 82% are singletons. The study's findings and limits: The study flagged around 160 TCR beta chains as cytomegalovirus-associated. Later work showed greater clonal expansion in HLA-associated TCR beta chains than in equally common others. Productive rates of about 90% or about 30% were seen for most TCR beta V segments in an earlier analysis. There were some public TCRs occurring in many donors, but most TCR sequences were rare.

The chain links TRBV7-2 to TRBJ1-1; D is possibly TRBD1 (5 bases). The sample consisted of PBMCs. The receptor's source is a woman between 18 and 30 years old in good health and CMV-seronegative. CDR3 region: CASSLGGSFSEAFF. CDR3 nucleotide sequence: TGTGCCAGCAGCTTAGGGGGCAGTTTTTCTGAAGCTTTCTTT.